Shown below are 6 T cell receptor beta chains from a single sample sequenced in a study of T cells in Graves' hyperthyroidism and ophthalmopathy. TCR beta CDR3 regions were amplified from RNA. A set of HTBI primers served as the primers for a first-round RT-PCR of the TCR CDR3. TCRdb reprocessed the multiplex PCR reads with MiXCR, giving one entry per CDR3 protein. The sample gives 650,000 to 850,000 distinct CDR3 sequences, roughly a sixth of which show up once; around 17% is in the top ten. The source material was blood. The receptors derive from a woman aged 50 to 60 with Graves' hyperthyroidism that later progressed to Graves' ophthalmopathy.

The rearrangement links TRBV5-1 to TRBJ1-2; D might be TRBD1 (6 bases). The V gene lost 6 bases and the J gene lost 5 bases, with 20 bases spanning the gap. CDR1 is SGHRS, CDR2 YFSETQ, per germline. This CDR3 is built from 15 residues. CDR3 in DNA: TGCGCCAGCAATCCGGGGGGGGCACACCCATATGGCTACACCTTC. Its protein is CASNPGGAHPYGYTF.

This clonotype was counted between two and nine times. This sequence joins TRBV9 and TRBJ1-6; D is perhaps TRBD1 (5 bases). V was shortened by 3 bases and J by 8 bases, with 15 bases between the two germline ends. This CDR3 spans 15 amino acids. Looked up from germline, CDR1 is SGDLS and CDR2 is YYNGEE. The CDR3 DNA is TGTGCCAGCAGCGCTGGGGCAGTAGGAGATTCACCCCTCCACTTT. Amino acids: CASSAGAVGDSPLHF.

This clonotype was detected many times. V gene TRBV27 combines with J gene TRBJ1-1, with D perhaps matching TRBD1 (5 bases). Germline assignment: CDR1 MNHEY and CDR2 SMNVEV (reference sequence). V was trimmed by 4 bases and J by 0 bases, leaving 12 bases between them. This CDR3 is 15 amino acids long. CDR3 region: CASSSGTFLNTEAFF. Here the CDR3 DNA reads TGTGCCAGCAGTTCCGGGACCTTTTTGAACACTGAAGCTTTCTTT.

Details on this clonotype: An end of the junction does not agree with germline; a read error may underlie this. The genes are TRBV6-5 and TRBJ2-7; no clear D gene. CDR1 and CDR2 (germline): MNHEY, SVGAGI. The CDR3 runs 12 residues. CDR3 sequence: CASSNSNYEQYF. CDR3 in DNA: TGTGCCAGCAGTAACTCCAACTACGAGCAGTACTTC.

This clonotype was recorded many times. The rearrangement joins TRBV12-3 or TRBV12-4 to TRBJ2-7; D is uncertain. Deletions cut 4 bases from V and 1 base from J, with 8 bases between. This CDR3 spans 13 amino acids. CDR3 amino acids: CASSSAESYEQYF. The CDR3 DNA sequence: TGTGCCAGCAGTTCTGCAGAATCCTACGAGCAGTACTTC.

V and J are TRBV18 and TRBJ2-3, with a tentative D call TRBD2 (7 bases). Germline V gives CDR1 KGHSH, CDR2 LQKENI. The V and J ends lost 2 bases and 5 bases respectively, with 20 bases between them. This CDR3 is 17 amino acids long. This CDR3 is CASSPSLVGGHRDTQYF. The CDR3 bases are TGTGCCAGCTCACCAAGCCTCGTCGGGGGGCATAGAGATACGCAGTATTTT.